This is a list of T cell receptor beta chains from one sample in a study of blood T cell repertoires in COVID-19. Using immunoSEQ multiplex PCR, the repertoire was profiled, and TCRdb retains in-frame clones only, with some absent. Of about 61,000 clones in the sample, around four fifths were seen once. The sequencing sample was made of peripheral blood. The origin of the receptors is a man in his 70s with acute or convalescent COVID-19. The CDR3 runs from the conserved cysteine through the conserved F or W. D genes are given only for firm matches. Size is omitted from some rows. Given values are once, few, many or a class for expanded clones.

abundance	len	d_gene	v_gene	j_gene	CDR3nt	CDR3aa
-	14	-	TRBV9	TRBJ1-1	TGTGCCAGCAGCCCCGACGCAGGGAGGACTGAAGCTTTCTTT	CASSPDAGRTEAFF
-	14	-	TRBV9	TRBJ1-6	TGTGCCAGCAGCCTCGGTCCCGTAAATTCACCCCTCCACTTT	CASSLGPVNSPLHF
-	18	-	TRBV4-1	TRBJ1-5	TGCGCCAGCAGCCCCGCCCCGAGAAGCCCACGGGGCAATCAGCCCCAGCATTTT	CASSPAPRSPRGNQPQHF
-	15	-	TRBV10-2	TRBJ2-7	TGCGCCAGCAGTGAGGGTCGGGGGGCTCACTACGAGCAGTACTTC	CASSEGRGAHYEQYF
once	15	-	TRBV5-1	TRBJ2-7	TGCGCCAGCAGCTTGGGAGAGCGGGCCACCTACGAGCAGTACTTC	CASSLGERATYEQYF
-	15	-	TRBV7-2	TRBJ1-4	TGTGCCAGCAGCCTCTACGGGGGGCCTAATGAAAAACTGTTTTTT	CASSLYGGPNEKLFF
-	16	-	TRBV5-1	TRBJ2-5	TGCGCCAGCAGCCCGAAGGGGGGGCCCTCATGGGAGACCCAGTACTTC	CASSPKGGPSWETQYF
-	15	-	TRBV2	TRBJ1-1	TGTGCCAGCAGTGAATTAGGGCGGGGGCACACTGAAGCTTTCTTT	CASSELGRGHTEAFF
-	13	-	TRBV5-4	TRBJ1-2	TGTGCCAGCAGCTTGGTTGGCTTTAGCGGCTACACCTTC	CASSLVGFSGYTF
-	15	-	TRBV2	TRBJ2-5	TGTGCCAGCAGTGAAGGGGACTTTGCCCGGGAGACCCAGTACTTC	CASSEGDFARETQYF
-	12	-	TRBV5-1	TRBJ2-5	TGCGCCAGCACCTCCAACAGAGAGACCCAGTACTTC	CASTSNRETQYF
-	15	TRBD2	TRBV2	TRBJ2-5	TGTGCCAGCAGTGACGGACTAGCGGGGGTAGAGACCCAGTACTTC	CASSDGLAGVETQYF
few	16	-	TRBV5-8	TRBJ2-6	TGTGCCAGCAGCAGCTACAGGGAATCTGGGGCCAACGTCCTGACTTTC	CASSSYRESGANVLTF
-	14	-	TRBV18	TRBJ2-5	TGTGCCAGCTCACCCGGGGTTAAGCAAGAGACCCAGTACTTC	CASSPGVKQETQYF
-	15	TRBD1	TRBV10-2	TRBJ1-6	TGCGCCAGCAGTGATTTGGGACAGGGGGCCTCACCCCTCCACTTT	CASSDLGQGASPLHF
-	12	-	TRBV2	TRBJ2-7	TGTGCCAGCAGTCGTAACTCCTACGAGCAGTACTTC	CASSRNSYEQYF
-	13	-	TRBV3-1/TRBV3-2	TRBJ1-1	TGTGCCAGCAGCCAAGACAGTAACACTGAAGCTTTCTTT	CASSQDSNTEAFF
-	16	TRBD2	TRBV14	TRBJ2-1	TGTGCCAGCAGCCAAGGAGCGGGGGCCCCCTTCAATGAGCAGTTCTTC	CASSQGAGAPFNEQFF
-	13	-	TRBV6-5	TRBJ1-5	TGTGCCAGCAGTCTCAGGGAGGGCCAGCCCCAGCATTTT	CASSLREGQPQHF
-	14	-	TRBV7-3	TRBJ2-7	TGTGCCAGCAGCTTAGGAGCGGGCTCCTACGAGCAGTACTTC	CASSLGAGSYEQYF